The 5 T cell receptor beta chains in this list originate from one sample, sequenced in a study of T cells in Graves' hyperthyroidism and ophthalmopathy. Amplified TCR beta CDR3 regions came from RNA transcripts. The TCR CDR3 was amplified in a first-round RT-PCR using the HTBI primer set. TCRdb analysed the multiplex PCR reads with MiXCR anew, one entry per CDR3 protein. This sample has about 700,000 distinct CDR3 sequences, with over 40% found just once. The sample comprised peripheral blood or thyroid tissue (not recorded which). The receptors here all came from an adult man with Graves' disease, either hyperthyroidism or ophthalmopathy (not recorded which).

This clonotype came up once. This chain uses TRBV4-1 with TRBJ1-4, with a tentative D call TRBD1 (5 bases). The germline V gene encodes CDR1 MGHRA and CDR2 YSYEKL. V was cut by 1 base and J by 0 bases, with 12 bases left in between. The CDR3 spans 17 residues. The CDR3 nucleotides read TGCGCCAGCAGCCAAGGGGGGAACAGCGCAACTAATGAAAAACTGTTTTTT. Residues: CASSQGGNSATNEKLFF.

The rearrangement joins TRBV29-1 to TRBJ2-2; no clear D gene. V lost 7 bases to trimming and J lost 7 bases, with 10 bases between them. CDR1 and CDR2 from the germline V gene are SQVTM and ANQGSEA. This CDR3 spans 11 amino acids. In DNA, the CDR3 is TGCAGCGCCACAGTGGGCGGGGAGCTGTTTTTT. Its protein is CSATVGGELFF.

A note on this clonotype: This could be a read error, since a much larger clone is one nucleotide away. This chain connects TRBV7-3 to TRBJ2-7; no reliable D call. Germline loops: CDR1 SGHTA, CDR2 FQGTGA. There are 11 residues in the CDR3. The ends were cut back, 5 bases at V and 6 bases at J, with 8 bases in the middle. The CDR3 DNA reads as TGTGCCAGCAGCCCCGACGGCGAGCAGTACTTC. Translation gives CASSPDGEQYF.

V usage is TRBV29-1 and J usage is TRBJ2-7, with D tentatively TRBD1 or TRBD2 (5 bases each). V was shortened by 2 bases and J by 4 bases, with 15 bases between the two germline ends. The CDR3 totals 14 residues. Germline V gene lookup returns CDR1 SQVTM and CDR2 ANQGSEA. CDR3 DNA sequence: TGCAGCGTTGAATCGGGGCAGCTGACATACGAGCAGTACTTC. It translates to CSVESGQLTYEQYF.

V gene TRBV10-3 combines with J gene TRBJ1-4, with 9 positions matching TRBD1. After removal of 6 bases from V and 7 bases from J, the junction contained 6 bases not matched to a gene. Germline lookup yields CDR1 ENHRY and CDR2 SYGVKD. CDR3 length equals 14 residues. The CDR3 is CAISGTGSFEKLFF. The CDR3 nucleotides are TGTGCCATCAGCGGGACAGGGTCTTTTGAAAAACTGTTTTTT.